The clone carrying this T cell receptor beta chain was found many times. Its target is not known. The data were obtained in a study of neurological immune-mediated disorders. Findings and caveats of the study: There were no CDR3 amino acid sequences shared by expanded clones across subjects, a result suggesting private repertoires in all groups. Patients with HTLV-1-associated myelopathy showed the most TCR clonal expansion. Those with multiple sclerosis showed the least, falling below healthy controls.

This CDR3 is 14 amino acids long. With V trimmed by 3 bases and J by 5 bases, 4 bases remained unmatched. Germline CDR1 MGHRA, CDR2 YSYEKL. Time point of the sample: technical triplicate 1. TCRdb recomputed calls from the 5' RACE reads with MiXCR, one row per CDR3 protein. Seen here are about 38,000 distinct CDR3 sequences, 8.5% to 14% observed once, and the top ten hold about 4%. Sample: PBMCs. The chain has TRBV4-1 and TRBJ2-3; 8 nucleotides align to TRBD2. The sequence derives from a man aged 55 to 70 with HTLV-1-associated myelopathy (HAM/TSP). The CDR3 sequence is CASSQQRELDTQYF. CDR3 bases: TGCGCCAGCAGCCAGCAGCGGGAGCTAGATACGCAGTATTTT.